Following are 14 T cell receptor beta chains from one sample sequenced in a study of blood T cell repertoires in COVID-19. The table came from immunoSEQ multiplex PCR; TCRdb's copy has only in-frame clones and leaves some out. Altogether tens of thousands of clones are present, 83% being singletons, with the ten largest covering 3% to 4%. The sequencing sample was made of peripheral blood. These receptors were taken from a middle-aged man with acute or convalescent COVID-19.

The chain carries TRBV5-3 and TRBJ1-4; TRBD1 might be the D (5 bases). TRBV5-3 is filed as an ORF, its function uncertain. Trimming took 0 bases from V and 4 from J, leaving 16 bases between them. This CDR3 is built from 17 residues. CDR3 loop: CARSLERGGGINEKLFF. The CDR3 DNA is TGTGCCAGAAGCTTGGAACGGGGCGGGGGAATTAATGAAAAACTGTTTTTT.

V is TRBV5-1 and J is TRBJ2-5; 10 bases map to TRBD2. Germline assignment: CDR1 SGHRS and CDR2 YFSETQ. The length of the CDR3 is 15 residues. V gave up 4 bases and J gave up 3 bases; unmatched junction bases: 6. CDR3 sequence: CASSPPLAGEETQYF. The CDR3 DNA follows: TGCGCCAGCAGCCCCCCGCTAGCGGGGGAAGAGACCCAGTACTTC.

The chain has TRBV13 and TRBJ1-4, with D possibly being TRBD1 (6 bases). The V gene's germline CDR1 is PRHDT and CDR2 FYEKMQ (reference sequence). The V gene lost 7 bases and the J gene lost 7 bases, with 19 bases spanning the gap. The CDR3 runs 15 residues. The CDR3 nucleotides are TGTGCCAGCACCCAAGGAAGGGGGGGTCTTGAAAAACTGTTTTTT. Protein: CASTQGRGGLEKLFF.

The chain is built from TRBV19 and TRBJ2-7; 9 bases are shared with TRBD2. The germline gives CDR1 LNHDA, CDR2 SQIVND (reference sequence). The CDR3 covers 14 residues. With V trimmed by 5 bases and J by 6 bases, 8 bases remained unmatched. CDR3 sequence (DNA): TGTGCCAGTAGTCTTGTAGCGGGAGCTTCCGAGCAGTACTTC. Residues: CASSLVAGASEQYF.

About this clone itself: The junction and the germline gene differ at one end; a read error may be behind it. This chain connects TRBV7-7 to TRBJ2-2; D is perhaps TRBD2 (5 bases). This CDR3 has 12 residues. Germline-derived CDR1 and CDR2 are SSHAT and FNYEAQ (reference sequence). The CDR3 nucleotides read TGTGCTAGCAGTTTGGAGGTCGGGGAGCTGTTTTTT. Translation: CASSLEVGELFF.

CDR3 nucleotides: TGTGCCAGCAGCCCCACGACGGGAAGCAGCGGGGGCGTGGAGACCCAGTACTTC. This codes for CASSPTTGSSGGVETQYF. V and J are TRBV4-2 and TRBJ2-5; the match to TRBD2 covers 8 bases. CDR3 size: 18 residues. Germline CDR1 LGHNA, CDR2 YNFKEQ. V shed 4 bases, J shed 5 bases, and the junction held 18 bases outside the gene matches.

The CDR3 DNA sequence: TGCGCCAGCAGCCAAGATCCAGGAATCCTTTATGGCTACACCTTC. Its translation is CASSQDPGILYGYTF. The chain has TRBV4-1 and TRBJ1-2; D unresolved. Germline CDR1 is MGHRA and CDR2 is YSYEKL. Trimming pared 0 bases from V and 5 bases from J, leaving 13 bases between. CDR3 length equals 15 residues.

The DNA of the CDR3 is TGTGCCAGCAGTAAACGCCAGGGGAATTCACCCCTCCACTTT. It is translated as CASSKRQGNSPLHF. The chain recombines TRBV28 with TRBJ1-6; TRBD1 might be the D (6 bases). CDR1 is MDHEN, CDR2 SYDVKM, per germline. Trimming pared 5 bases from V and 7 bases from J, leaving 12 bases between. The CDR3 spans 14 residues. Based on the CDR3 plus reference TRBV28 and TRBJ1-6, the full variable domain is DVKVTQSSRYLVKRTGEKVFLECVQDMDHENMFWYRQDPGLGLRLIYFSYDVKMKEKGDIPEGYSVSREKKERFSLILESASTNQTSMYLCASSKRQGNSPLHFGNGTRLTVT.

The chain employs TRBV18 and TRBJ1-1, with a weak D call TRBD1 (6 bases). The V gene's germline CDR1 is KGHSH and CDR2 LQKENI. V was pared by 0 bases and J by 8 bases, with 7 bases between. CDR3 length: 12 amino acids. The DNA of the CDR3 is TGTGCCAGCTCACCACCAGACAGGGAAGCTTTCTTT. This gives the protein CASSPPDREAFF.

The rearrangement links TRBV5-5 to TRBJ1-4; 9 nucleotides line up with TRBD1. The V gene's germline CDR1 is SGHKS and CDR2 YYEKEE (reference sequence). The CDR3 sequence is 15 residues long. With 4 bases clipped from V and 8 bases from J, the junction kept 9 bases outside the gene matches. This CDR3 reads CASSNWDRASEKLFF. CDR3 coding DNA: TGTGCCAGCAGCAACTGGGACAGGGCGAGCGAAAAACTGTTTTTT.

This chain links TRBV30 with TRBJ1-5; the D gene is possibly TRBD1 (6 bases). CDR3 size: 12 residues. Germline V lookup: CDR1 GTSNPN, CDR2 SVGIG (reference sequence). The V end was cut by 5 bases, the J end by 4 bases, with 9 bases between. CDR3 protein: CAWGTGNQPQHF. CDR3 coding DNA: TGTGCCTGGGGAACAGGGAATCAGCCCCAGCATTTT.

DNA of the CDR3: TGTGCCAGCAGTTTCACAGGAACCTATGGCTACACCTTC. Translating gives CASSFTGTYGYTF. The J gene is TRBJ1-2, the V gene TRBV27, with a possible D match to TRBD1 (5 bases). With 3 bases removed from V and 4 bases from J, the gap between germline ends came to 9 bases. The CDR3 runs to 13 residues. Germline V CDR1 and CDR2: MNHEY, SMNVEV (reference sequence).

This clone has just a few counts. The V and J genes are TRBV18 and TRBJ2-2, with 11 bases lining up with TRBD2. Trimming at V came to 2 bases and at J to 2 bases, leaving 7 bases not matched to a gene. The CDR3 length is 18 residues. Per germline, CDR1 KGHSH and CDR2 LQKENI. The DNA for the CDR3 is TGTGCCAGCTCACCATTTAGGCTAGCGGGAGGCAACACCGGGGAGCTGTTTTTT. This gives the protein CASSPFRLAGGNTGELFF.

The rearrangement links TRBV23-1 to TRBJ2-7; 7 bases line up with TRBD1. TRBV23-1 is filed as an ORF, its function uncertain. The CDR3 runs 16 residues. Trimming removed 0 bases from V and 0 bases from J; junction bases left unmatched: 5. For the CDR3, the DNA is TGCGCCAGCAGTCAATCAAGACAGGGTAGCTCCTACGAGCAGTACTTC. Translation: CASSQSRQGSSYEQYF.